This TCR beta chain appears in the sequencing data of a study of preoperative IRX-2 immunotherapy in early breast cancer. CDR3 length: 16 residues. Trimming at V came to 10 bases and at J to 7 bases, leaving 11 bases not matched to a gene. Germline CDR1 and CDR2: MNHGY and SAAAGT. The method was immunoSEQ multiplex PCR; TCRdb's version includes in-frame clones alone and lacks a portion of them. The sample has about 45,000 clones, around three quarters seen once. The treatment denotes: preoperative locoregional IRX-2 cytokine immunotherapy. The J gene is TRBJ2-2, the V gene TRBV6-8, with 14 bases matching TRBD2. The TCR originated in a human donor with breast cancer. The input for sequencing was tumor tissue, taken after IRX-2 immunotherapy. CDR3 nucleotide sequence: TGTGCCATCAGCAGAGGACTAGCGGGAGGAGGCGGGGAGCTGTTTTTT. It specifies CAISRGLAGGGGELFF.